A selection of T cell receptor beta chains follows, all from one sample in a study of shared clonotypes between healthy human individuals. Libraries were prepared by immunoSEQ multiplex PCR; TCRdb keeps only in-frame clonotypes and omits some of them. The table includes around 2.3 million clones, under 97% detected once. Sequencing was performed on naive CD4+ T cells sorted from blood. These receptors were taken from a man between 18 and 29 years old in good health. Each CDR3 is given without its conserved first and last residue. The order of the fields is CDR3 length, V gene, J gene, CDR3 protein.

len: 13
v_gene: TRBV7-2
j_gene: TRBJ2-1
CDR3aa: ASSAGLAGRNEQF

len: 10
v_gene: TRBV7-8
j_gene: TRBJ2-5
CDR3aa: ASSLVGQTKY

len: 16
v_gene: TRBV5-4
j_gene: TRBJ2-6
CDR3aa: ASSDSGTGVSGANVLT

len: 12
v_gene: TRBV10-3
j_gene: TRBJ2-4
CDR3aa: AISGGLVENIQY

len: 11
v_gene: TRBV30
j_gene: TRBJ1-4
CDR3aa: AWSVQVGEKLF

len: 11
v_gene: TRBV19
j_gene: TRBJ2-5
CDR3aa: ATDSGEQETQY

len: 13
v_gene: TRBV7-2
j_gene: TRBJ1-5
CDR3aa: ASTASRGQNQPQH

len: 13
v_gene: TRBV30
j_gene: TRBJ2-3
CDR3aa: ARGGSQLGTDTQY

len: 13
v_gene: TRBV6-1
j_gene: TRBJ2-5
CDR3aa: ASSVGTSGAETQY

len: 12
v_gene: TRBV6-1
j_gene: TRBJ1-1
CDR3aa: ASSDRVPYTEAF

len: 11
v_gene: TRBV28
j_gene: TRBJ1-2
CDR3aa: ASSLSGARGYT

len: 13
v_gene: TRBV2
j_gene: TRBJ2-7
CDR3aa: ASSLEPGGSYEQY

len: 13
v_gene: TRBV5-1
j_gene: TRBJ1-4
CDR3aa: ASSLGTGWDEKLF

len: 14
v_gene: TRBV7-2
j_gene: TRBJ2-3
CDR3aa: ASSLGGLLGTDTQY

len: 13
v_gene: TRBV30
j_gene: TRBJ1-2
CDR3aa: AWSPRTGGAEGYT

len: 13
v_gene: TRBV30
j_gene: TRBJ2-5
CDR3aa: AWSVRAGVWETQY

len: 10
v_gene: TRBV29-1
j_gene: TRBJ1-2
CDR3aa: SVEKTGDGYT

len: 14
v_gene: TRBV15
j_gene: TRBJ2-3
CDR3aa: ATTVDRDPSTDTQY

len: 10
v_gene: TRBV28
j_gene: TRBJ1-2
CDR3aa: ASSLQGYGYT

len: 13
v_gene: TRBV6-1
j_gene: TRBJ2-3
CDR3aa: ASSGLAGGADTQY

len: 12
v_gene: TRBV7-2
j_gene: TRBJ1-2
CDR3aa: ASSLYGVVNGYT

len: 17
v_gene: TRBV29-1
j_gene: TRBJ2-3
CDR3aa: SAARRLAGGPGGTDTQY

len: 13
v_gene: TRBV7-9
j_gene: TRBJ2-5
CDR3aa: ASSLAGIPLETQY

len: 11
v_gene: TRBV25-1
j_gene: TRBJ1-2
CDR3aa: ASNKGTGAGYT

len: 13
v_gene: TRBV6-1
j_gene: TRBJ2-1
CDR3aa: ASSEVWTAYNEQF

len: 12
v_gene: TRBV27
j_gene: TRBJ2-5
CDR3aa: ASSLSGVQATQY

len: 12
v_gene: TRBV19
j_gene: TRBJ1-5
CDR3aa: ATSQDRNYQPQH

len: 10
v_gene: TRBV5-1
j_gene: TRBJ2-1
CDR3aa: ASSLAGSEQF

len: 13
v_gene: TRBV9
j_gene: TRBJ1-6
CDR3aa: ASSVGGWTGSPLH

len: 15
v_gene: TRBV5-1
j_gene: TRBJ1-4
CDR3aa: ASSSQSGTGVGEKLF

len: 9
v_gene: TRBV2
j_gene: TRBJ2-7
CDR3aa: ASSVDYEQY

len: 14
v_gene: TRBV7-9
j_gene: TRBJ2-1
CDR3aa: ASSYNPGLVGHEQF

len: 8
v_gene: TRBV29-1
j_gene: TRBJ2-1
CDR3aa: SVGQFEQF

len: 11
v_gene: TRBV19
j_gene: TRBJ2-5
CDR3aa: ASKGSGGETQY

len: 11
v_gene: TRBV5-6
j_gene: TRBJ1-2
CDR3aa: ASSWAGGTGYT

len: 12
v_gene: TRBV29-1
j_gene: TRBJ2-7
CDR3aa: SVGNLVGVYEQY

len: 14
v_gene: TRBV28
j_gene: TRBJ1-5
CDR3aa: ASSPSDLRSNQPQH

len: 13
v_gene: TRBV18
j_gene: TRBJ1-4
CDR3aa: ASSRGTGPNEKLF

len: 14
v_gene: TRBV5-4
j_gene: TRBJ2-3
CDR3aa: ASSLLAGTSTDTQY

len: 10
v_gene: TRBV11-2
j_gene: TRBJ2-5
CDR3aa: ASSRTGETQY

len: 11
v_gene: TRBV10-3
j_gene: TRBJ1-4
CDR3aa: AIRDRAGEKLF

len: 13
v_gene: TRBV6-5
j_gene: TRBJ1-2
CDR3aa: ASRHPGQGQDGYT

len: 13
v_gene: TRBV18
j_gene: TRBJ2-3
CDR3aa: ASSPPGSPADTQY

len: 13
v_gene: TRBV4-2
j_gene: TRBJ1-2
CDR3aa: ASSQPDRYSYGYT

len: 15
v_gene: TRBV15
j_gene: TRBJ1-2
CDR3aa: ATSRDRWGEANYGYT

len: 9
v_gene: TRBV27
j_gene: TRBJ1-2
CDR3aa: ASRAGRSYT

len: 13
v_gene: TRBV18
j_gene: TRBJ1-1
CDR3aa: ASSPLEGAKTEAF

len: 10
v_gene: TRBV10-3
j_gene: TRBJ1-1
CDR3aa: AIAIEEGSSF

len: 11
v_gene: TRBV6-1
j_gene: TRBJ1-2
CDR3aa: ASSPGTGNGYT

len: 13
v_gene: TRBV25-1
j_gene: TRBJ2-3
CDR3aa: ASRASGGSTDTQY

len: 8
v_gene: TRBV20-1
j_gene: TRBJ2-7
CDR3aa: SASQGEQY

len: 10
v_gene: TRBV7-9
j_gene: TRBJ1-1
CDR3aa: ASSLTDTEAF

len: 13
v_gene: TRBV19
j_gene: TRBJ2-1
CDR3aa: ASSISRQAANEQF

len: 14
v_gene: TRBV4-1
j_gene: TRBJ1-1
CDR3aa: ASSQYRGGMNTEAF